Listed below are T cell receptor beta chains from one sample, sequenced in a study of blood T cells in healthy people across ages. TCRdb recomputed calls from the 5' RACE reads with MiXCR, one row per CDR3 protein. The sample lists over 700,000 distinct CDR3 sequences; roughly 25% were seen once. These sequences were also reported in another study, on T cells of mothers and their children.

Input material: blood. All receptors derive from a boy between 5 and 17 years old in good health. The CDR3 runs from the conserved cysteine through the conserved F or W. A D gene is named only where the DNA matches it firmly. The size entry is marked missing in some rows and otherwise reads once, few, many or a size class.

TRBV29-1	.	few	TRBJ2-7	TGCAGCGTTGAAGAATCGGCAGCCTACGAGCAGTACTTC	CSVEESAAYEQYF
TRBV9	.	.	TRBJ2-5	TGTGCCAGCAGCCCCTCGGGGCAGGGTATAGGAGAGACCCAGTACTTC	CASSPSGQGIGETQYF
TRBV5-1	TRBD1	once	TRBJ2-1	TGCGCCAGCAGCCCGGGACAGATCCTTTTGTCCTACAATGAGCAGTTCTTC	CASSPGQILLSYNEQFF
TRBV7-2	.	.	TRBJ2-7	TGCGCCAGCAGCCCCCCCCGGGCGGTATACGAACAGTACTTC	CASSPPRAVYEQYF
TRBV7-9	TRBD2	.	TRBJ2-1	TGTGCCAGCAGCCCCAGCGGGAGAGACGATGAGCAGTTCTTC	CASSPSGRDDEQFF
TRBV29-1	TRBD1	.	TRBJ2-3	TGCAGCGTTGAAGAGGTGACAGGGGGTCCGCAGTATTTT	CSVEEVTGGPQYF
TRBV27	TRBD2	.	TRBJ2-5	TGTGCCAGCAGGCCCTCTACCGGGACTAGCGGCAGCGGGGGGTTCTTC	CASRPSTGTSGSGGFF
TRBV6-1	.	.	TRBJ1-2	TGTGCCAGCAGCGAAAGGATCGCGGGGGCGCGCGGCCACACCTTC	CASSERIAGARGHTF
TRBV12-3/TRBV12-4	.	.	TRBJ2-7	TGTGCCAGCGGACCGACAGAATCCTACGAGCAGTACTTC	CASGPTESYEQYF
TRBV7-8	TRBD2	.	TRBJ2-5	TGTGCCAGCAGCCGAAAAACCGGGACTAGCGGGGAGACCCAGTACTTC	CASSRKTGTSGETQYF
TRBV20-1	.	few	TRBJ1-2	TGCAGTGCTAGAGAATCGGGATATGGCTACACCTTC	CSARESGYGYTF
TRBV7-9	TRBD1	.	TRBJ1-2	TGTGCCAGCAGCTTAGTGACACAGGGGGTCGGGGGGTATGGCTACACCTTC	CASSLVTQGVGGYGYTF
TRBV5-1	TRBD2	few	TRBJ2-7	TGCGCCAGCAGCCCCCTGACTAGCGGGACCACCTACGAGCAGTACTTC	CASSPLTSGTTYEQYF
TRBV29-1	.	few	TRBJ2-7	TGCAGCGCTCAGGGTGGTTGGAGGGAAGGCTACGAGCAGTACTTC	CSAQGGWREGYEQYF
TRBV29-1	.	.	TRBJ1-2	TGCAGCGCGATCTCGACAGGAGACCTTAGCTATGGCTACACCTTC	CSAISTGDLSYGYTF
TRBV2	TRBD1	few	TRBJ2-3	TGTGCCAGCCTCTTTCATCCCGGGACAGTCACAGATACGCAGTATTTT	CASLFHPGTVTDTQYF
TRBV12-5	.	.	TRBJ2-7	TGTGCTAGTGGTCTCACGACAAATCCCTACGAGCAGTACTTC	CASGLTTNPYEQYF
TRBV2	.	.	TRBJ1-2	TGTGCCAGCAGCAGTCTAGGCTACACCTTC	CASSSLGYTF
TRBV7-2	TRBD2	.	TRBJ2-3	TGTGCCAGCAGCTTAGGACTAGCGGGGGCCCACACAGATACGCAGTATTTT	CASSLGLAGAHTDTQYF
TRBV6-6	.	few	TRBJ1-5	TGTGCCAGCAGAGATCAGGGAGAGAATCAGCCCCAGCATTTT	CASRDQGENQPQHF
TRBV6-6	.	.	TRBJ2-7	TGTGCCAGCAGTTATGAAGCCTACGAGCAGTACTTC	CASSYEAYEQYF
TRBV2	.	few	TRBJ2-1	TGTGCCAGCAGTGGGGTTGACGTTTTACAGGACAATGAGCAGTTCTTC	CASSGVDVLQDNEQFF
TRBV10-2	.	few	TRBJ1-6	TGCGCCAGCAGCGAGAGCGGGTCACCCCTCCACTTT	CASSESGSPLHF
TRBV12-5	TRBD2	few	TRBJ2-1	TGTGCTAGTGGTACAGGACTAGGAGGCGAGCAGTTCTTC	CASGTGLGGEQFF
TRBV6-6	TRBD2	.	TRBJ2-5	TGTGCCAGCAGCCCCGGGACTAGTGTTCGAGAGACCCAGTACTTC	CASSPGTSVRETQYF
TRBV20-1	.	few	TRBJ2-3	TGCAGTGCTTACGAACCAGCAGATACGCAGTATTTT	CSAYEPADTQYF
TRBV12-5	.	.	TRBJ1-3	TGTGCTAGTGGCTGGACAGATGGAAACACCATATATTTT	CASGWTDGNTIYF
TRBV3-1	.	.	TRBJ2-6	TGTGCCAGCAGGTCTAGCTCTGGGGCCAACGTCCTGACTTTC	CASRSSSGANVLTF
TRBV4-2	.	.	TRBJ1-2	TGTGCCAGCAGCCAAGTCGCCCAGGGCAATGGCTACACCTTC	CASSQVAQGNGYTF
TRBV13	.	.	TRBJ2-7	TGTGCCAGCAGCTTAATAGGGACTCCCTACGAGCAGTACTTC	CASSLIGTPYEQYF
TRBV20-1	TRBD2	.	TRBJ2-3	TGCAGTGCTTTCCAACTAGCGGGGGTTCAAGATACGCAGTATTTT	CSAFQLAGVQDTQYF
TRBV6-2/TRBV6-3	TRBD2	.	TRBJ2-7	TGTGCCAGCAGTTACTTCCTAGCGGGACCTGCCTCCTACGAGCAGTACTTC	CASSYFLAGPASYEQYF
TRBV6-2/TRBV6-3	TRBD2	.	TRBJ2-3	TGTGCCAGCAGTTACCCGAGCGGGAGGGCGACAGATACGCAGTATTTT	CASSYPSGRATDTQYF
TRBV6-2/TRBV6-3	TRBD1	few	TRBJ2-3	TGTGCCAGCAGTTACGGACAGGGGGAATGGACAGATACGCAGTATTTT	CASSYGQGEWTDTQYF
TRBV4-1	TRBD2	.	TRBJ2-1	TGCGCCAGCAGCCCCGCTAGCGGGAGAACTGATGAGCAGTTCTTC	CASSPASGRTDEQFF
TRBV10-2	TRBD2	.	TRBJ2-5	TGCGCCAGCAGTTCACTAGCGGGAGTGCAGCAGACCCAGTACTTC	CASSSLAGVQQTQYF
TRBV29-1	TRBD2	few	TRBJ2-2	TGCAGCGTTGACGGGACTAGGGAGGGGGAGCTGTTTTTT	CSVDGTREGELFF
TRBV6-5	.	few	TRBJ2-1	TGTGCCACCACTACGCAAGGGACACATACCGTCTTC	CATTTQGTHTVF
TRBV28	.	.	TRBJ1-4	TGTGCCAGCAGTTTAAGCAGGGGAAAACTGTTTTTT	CASSLSRGKLFF
TRBV4-1	TRBD1	few	TRBJ2-1	TGCGCCAGCAGCCAGCCGGGACAGGGGCATGCCGAGCAGTTCTTC	CASSQPGQGHAEQFF
TRBV10-3	.	.	TRBJ1-6	TGTGCCATCTCTGACAGTGGGGGCGGTTCACCCCTCCGCTTT	CAISDSGGGSPLRF
TRBV28	TRBD2	once	TRBJ2-3	TGTGCCAGCAGTTTATTTCGGGAGGTCCCCACAGATACGCAGTATTTT	CASSLFREVPTDTQYF
TRBV9	.	few	TRBJ2-5	TGTGCCAGCAGCCCTAGTATTTTAGAGACCCAGTACTTC	CASSPSILETQYF
TRBV6-2/TRBV6-3	.	once	TRBJ2-7	TGTGCCAGCAGTTCAGACGGGGGATTGTTCGAGCAGTACTTC	CASSSDGGLFEQYF
TRBV2	TRBD2	.	TRBJ2-3	TGTGCCAGCAGTGGGACGGGATTGAGGGCGGGAGAGGAAGATACGCAGTATTTT	CASSGTGLRAGEEDTQYF
TRBV7-2	.	few	TRBJ1-1	TGTGCCAGCAGCTTAGACCTTCTTAAAGCTTTCTTT	CASSLDLLKAFF
TRBV12-3/TRBV12-4	TRBD1	few	TRBJ1-2	TGTGCCAGCACTCAGACAGGGGGCCACTATGGCTACACCTTC	CASTQTGGHYGYTF
TRBV16	TRBD1	few	TRBJ2-1	TGTGCCAGCAGCCACCAATTCACAGGGGGCCCCTTGGGGGAGCAGTTCTTC	CASSHQFTGGPLGEQFF
TRBV7-3	.	few	TRBJ2-1	TGTGCCAGCAGCTTAATGCAGGGCTACAATGAGCAGTTCTTC	CASSLMQGYNEQFF
TRBV29-1	TRBD2	few	TRBJ2-7	TGCAGCGCCTGGACTAGCGGATCCTCCTACGAGCAGTACTTC	CSAWTSGSSYEQYF